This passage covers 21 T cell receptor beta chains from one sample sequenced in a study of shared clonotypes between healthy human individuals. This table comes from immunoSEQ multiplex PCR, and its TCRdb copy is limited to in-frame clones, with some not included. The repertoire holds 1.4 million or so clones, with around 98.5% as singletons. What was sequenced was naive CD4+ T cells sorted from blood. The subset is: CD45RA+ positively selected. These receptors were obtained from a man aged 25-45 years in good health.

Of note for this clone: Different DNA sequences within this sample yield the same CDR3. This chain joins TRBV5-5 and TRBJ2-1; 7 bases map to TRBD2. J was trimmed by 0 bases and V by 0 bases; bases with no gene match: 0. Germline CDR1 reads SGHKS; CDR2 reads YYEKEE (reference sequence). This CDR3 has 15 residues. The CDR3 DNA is TGTGCCAGCAGCTTGGGCGGGAGCTCCTACAATGAGCAGTTCTTC. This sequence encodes CASSLGGSSYNEQFF. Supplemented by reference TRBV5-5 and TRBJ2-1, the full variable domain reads DAGVTQSPTHLIKTRGQQVTLRCSPISGHKSVSWYQQVLGQGPQFIFQYYEKEERGRGNFPDRFSARQFPNYSSELNVNALLLGDSALYLCASSLGGSSYNEQFFGPGTRLTVL.

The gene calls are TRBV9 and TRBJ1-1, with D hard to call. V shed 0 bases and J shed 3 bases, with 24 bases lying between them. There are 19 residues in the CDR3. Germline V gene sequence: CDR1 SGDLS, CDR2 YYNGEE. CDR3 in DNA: TGTGCCAGCAGCGTAGGCCCGGGAGGGTTTTTGTTTCAGGACACTGAAGCTTTCTTT. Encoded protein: CASSVGPGGFLFQDTEAFF. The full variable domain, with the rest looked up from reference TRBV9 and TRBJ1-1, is DSGVTQTPKHLITATGQRVTLRCSPRSGDLSVYWYQQSLDQGLQFLIQYYNGEERAKGNILERFSAQQFPDLHSELNLSSLELGDSALYFCASSVGPGGFLFQDTEAFFGQGTRLTVV.

In DNA, the CDR3 is TGTGCCAGCAGCTTGTATCCCGCCTCTGGGGCCAACGTCCTGACTTTC. Its protein product is CASSLYPASGANVLTF. The chain combines TRBV7-8 with TRBJ2-6; the D is unclear. With 3 bases removed from V and 0 bases from J, the gap between germline ends came to 9 bases. Germline assignment: CDR1 SGHVS and CDR2 FQNEAQ. The CDR3 has 16 amino acids.

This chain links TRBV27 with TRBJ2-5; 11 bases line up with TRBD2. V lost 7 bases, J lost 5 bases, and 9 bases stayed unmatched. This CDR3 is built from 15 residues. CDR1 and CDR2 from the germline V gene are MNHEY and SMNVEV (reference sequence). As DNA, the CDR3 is TGTGCCAGCAAAACTAGCGGGAGTTTTGGGGAGACCCAGTACTTC. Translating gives CASKTSGSFGETQYF.

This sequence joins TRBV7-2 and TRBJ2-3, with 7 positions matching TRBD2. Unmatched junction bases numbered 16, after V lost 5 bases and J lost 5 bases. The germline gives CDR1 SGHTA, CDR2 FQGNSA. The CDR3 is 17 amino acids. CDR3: CASSRFRLARRGDTQYF. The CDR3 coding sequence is TGTGCCAGCAGCCGTTTTAGACTAGCTCGACGTGGAGATACGCAGTATTTT.

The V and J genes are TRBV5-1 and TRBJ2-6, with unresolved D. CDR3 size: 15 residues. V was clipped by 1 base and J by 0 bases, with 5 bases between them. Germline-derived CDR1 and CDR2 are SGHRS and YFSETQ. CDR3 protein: CASSLSDSGANVLTF. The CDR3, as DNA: TGCGCCAGCAGCTTGTCGGACTCTGGGGCCAACGTCCTGACTTTC.

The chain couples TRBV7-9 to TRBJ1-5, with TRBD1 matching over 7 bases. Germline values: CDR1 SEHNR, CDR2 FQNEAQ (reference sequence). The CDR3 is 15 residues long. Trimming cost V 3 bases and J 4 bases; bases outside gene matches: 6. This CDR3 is CASSFHAQGNQPQHF. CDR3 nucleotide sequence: TGTGCCAGCAGCTTTCATGCACAGGGGAATCAGCCCCAGCATTTT.

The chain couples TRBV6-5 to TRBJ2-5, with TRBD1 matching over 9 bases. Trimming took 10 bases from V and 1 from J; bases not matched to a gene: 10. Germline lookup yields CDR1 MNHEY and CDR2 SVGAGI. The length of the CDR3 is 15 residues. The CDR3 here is CATQDGTGRQETQYF. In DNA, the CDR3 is TGTGCCACCCAGGACGGGACAGGGCGCCAAGAGACCCAGTACTTC.

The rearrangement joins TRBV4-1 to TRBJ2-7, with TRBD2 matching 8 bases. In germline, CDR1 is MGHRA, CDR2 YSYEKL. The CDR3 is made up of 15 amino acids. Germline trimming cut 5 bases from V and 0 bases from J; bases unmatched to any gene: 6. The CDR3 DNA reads TGCGCCAGCAGCGGGACGCGGGAGGCCTCCTACGAGCAGTACTTC. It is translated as CASSGTREASYEQYF.

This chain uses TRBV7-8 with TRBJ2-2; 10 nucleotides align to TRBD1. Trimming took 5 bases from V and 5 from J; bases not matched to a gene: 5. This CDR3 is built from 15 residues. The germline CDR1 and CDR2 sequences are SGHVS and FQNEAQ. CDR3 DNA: TGTGCCAGCAGCCACCGGGACAGGGGAACCGGGGAGCTGTTTTTT. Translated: CASSHRDRGTGELFF.

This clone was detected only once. CDR3 loop: CASSFVSGEEGYTF. The DNA of the CDR3 is TGTGCCAGCAGTTTTGTTTCAGGGGAGGAGGGCTACACCTTC. V and J are TRBV6-5 and TRBJ1-2; tentative D call: TRBD1 (6 bases). Germline V lookup: CDR1 MNHEY, CDR2 SVGAGI. The CDR3 is 14 amino acids. V was clipped by 4 bases and J by 8 bases, with 17 bases between them.

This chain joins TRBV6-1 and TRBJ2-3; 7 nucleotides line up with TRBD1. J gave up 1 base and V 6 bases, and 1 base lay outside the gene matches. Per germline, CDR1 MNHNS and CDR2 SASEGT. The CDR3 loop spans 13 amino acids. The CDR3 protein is CASSGTGTDTQYF. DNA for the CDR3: TGTGCCAGCAGCGGGACAGGCACAGATACGCAGTATTTT.

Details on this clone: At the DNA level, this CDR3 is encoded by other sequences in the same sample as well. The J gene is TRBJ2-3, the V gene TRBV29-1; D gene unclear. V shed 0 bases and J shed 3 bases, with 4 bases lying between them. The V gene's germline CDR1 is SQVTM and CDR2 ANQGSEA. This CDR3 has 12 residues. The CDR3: CSVEDGTDTQYF. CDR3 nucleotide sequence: TGCAGCGTTGAAGACGGAACAGATACGCAGTATTTT.

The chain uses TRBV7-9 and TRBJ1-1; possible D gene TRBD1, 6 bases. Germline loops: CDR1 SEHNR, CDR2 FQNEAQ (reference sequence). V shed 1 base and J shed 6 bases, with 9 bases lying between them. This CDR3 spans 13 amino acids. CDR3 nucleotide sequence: TGTGCCAGCAGCTTAGACAGGGTCTCTGAAGCTTTCTTT. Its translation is CASSLDRVSEAFF. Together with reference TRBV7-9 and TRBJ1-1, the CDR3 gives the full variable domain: DTGVSQNPRHKITKRGQNVTFRCDPISEHNRLYWYRQTLGQGPEFLTYFQNEAQLEKSRLLSDRFSAERPKGSFSTLEIQRTEQGDSAMYLCASSLDRVSEAFFGQGTRLTVV.

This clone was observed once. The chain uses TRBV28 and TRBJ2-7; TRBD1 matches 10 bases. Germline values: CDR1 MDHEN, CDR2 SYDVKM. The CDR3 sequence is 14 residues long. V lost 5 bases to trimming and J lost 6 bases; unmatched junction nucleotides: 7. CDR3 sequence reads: CASSLDRGRREQYF. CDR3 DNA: TGTGCCAGCAGTCTCGACAGGGGGCGTCGCGAGCAGTACTTC.

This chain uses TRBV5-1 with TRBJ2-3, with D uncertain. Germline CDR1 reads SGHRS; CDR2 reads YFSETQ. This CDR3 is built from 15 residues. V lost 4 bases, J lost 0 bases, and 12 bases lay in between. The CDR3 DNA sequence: TGCGCCAGCAGCCAACCGACTCCCAGCACAGATACGCAGTATTTT. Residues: CASSQPTPSTDTQYF.

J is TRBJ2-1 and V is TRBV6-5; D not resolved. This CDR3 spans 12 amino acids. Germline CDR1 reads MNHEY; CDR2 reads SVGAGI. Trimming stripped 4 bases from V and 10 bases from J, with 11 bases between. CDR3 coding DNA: TGTGCCAGCAGTTTATCGATTGGGGAGCAGTTCTTC. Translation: CASSLSIGEQFF.

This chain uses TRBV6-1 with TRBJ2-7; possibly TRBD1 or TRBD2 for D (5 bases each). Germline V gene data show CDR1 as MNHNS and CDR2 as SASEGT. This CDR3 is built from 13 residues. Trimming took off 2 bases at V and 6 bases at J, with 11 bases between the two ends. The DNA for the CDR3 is TGTGCCAGCAGTGAAATGGGACCTATCGAGCAGTACTTC. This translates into CASSEMGPIEQYF.

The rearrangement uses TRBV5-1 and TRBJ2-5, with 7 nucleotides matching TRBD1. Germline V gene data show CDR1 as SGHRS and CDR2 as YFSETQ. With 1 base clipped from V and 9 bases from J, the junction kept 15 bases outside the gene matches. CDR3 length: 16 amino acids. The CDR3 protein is CASSLFWGQGERAQYF. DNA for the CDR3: TGCGCCAGCAGCTTGTTTTGGGGTCAGGGGGAACGAGCCCAGTACTTC.

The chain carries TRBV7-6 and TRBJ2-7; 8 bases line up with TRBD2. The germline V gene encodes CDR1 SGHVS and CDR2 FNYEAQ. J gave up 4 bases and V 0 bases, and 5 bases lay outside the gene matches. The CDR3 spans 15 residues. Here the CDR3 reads CASSLAASGLYEQYF. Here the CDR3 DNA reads TGTGCCAGCAGCTTAGCGGCTAGCGGGTTGTACGAGCAGTACTTC.

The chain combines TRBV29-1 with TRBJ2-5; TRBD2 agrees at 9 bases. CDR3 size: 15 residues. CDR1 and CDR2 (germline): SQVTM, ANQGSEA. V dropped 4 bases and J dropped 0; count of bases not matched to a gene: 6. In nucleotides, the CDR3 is TGCAGCGTTGCTGCGGGAGGGGGGTACCAAGAGACCCAGTACTTC. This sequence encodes CSVAAGGGYQETQYF.